This record covers a single TCR beta chain. There is no known antigen for this receptor. No qualities accompany the bases; no much larger clone lies one base away. Reading the label with the study, this specimen's time point is: newly diagnosed GD, antithyroid drugs for less than 3 months. RNA was extracted from PBMCs in TRIzol for both TCR sequencing and RNA sequencing. The diagnosis of Graves' disease was made according to American Thyroid Association guidelines. Patients were recruited from an endocrinology department in Xi'an, China. From each patient, 7.5 to 9.5 milliliters of peripheral blood was collected into an EDTA anticoagulant tube. Ficoll Paque Plus density gradient separation was used to isolate PBMCs, and no further T cell sorting was done. An Agilent 2100 Bioanalyzer and agarose gel were used to check RNA quality, while a NanoDrop 2000 measured RNA concentration. The germline ends are 12 bases apart after V is trimmed by 0 bases and J by 7 bases. CDR1 and CDR2 were assigned from the germline V gene (reference sequence) as LGHDT and YNNKEL. The CDR3 runs 14 amino acids, cysteine and phenylalanine included. The retained sequence is limited to the CDR3, 42 bases, with the frame set at the first base.

This sample stems from a study of regulatory T cells in long-lasting Graves disease (dated by TCRdb to the early 2020s). A note on the overall study: Newly diagnosed Graves' disease patients had taken antithyroid drugs for less than 3 months. Patients with persistent Graves' disease were compared with patients with newly diagnosed Graves' disease using TCR sequencing and RNA sequencing of peripheral blood. The study was conducted in China and was registered as a clinical trial. TCR sequencing covered roughly 13 persistent and 20 or so newly diagnosed Graves' disease patients, about 35 samples in total. Paper-wide results and their limitations: Sequencing and analysis were limited to the TCR beta chain. Compared with newly diagnosed patients, patients with persistent Graves' disease had lower TCR Shannon entropy and fewer highly expanded clones, which suggests clonal expansion. The authors noted that the small sample size was a limitation that may lower accuracy. A larger number of public clonotypes was shared among persistent patients (about 2,700) than among newly diagnosed patients (about 990). TRBV28, TRBJ1-2 and TRBJ2-5 were preferentially used in persistent disease, while TRBV20-1 and TRBJ2-1 were favored in newly diagnosed disease. Because the primary lesion, thyroid tissue, could not be accessed, the study looked at peripheral blood alone.

Library generation was performed with multiplex PCR. The sequencer was an Illumina HiSeq 4000. TCR beta libraries were built with iRepertoire HTBI primers and Arm-PCR amplification of CDR3 regions. Before sequencing, the PCR products underwent gel purification. In the paper's pipeline: Gene usage analysis of CDR3 amino acid clonotypes relied on the roughly 60 TRBV and more than twelve TRBJ segments identified across samples. COPE and FqMerger were used to merge filtered high-quality paired reads into contigs. BLAST was used to align contigs to IMGT TRBV, TRBD and TRBJ reference genes, and CDR3 was defined according to IMGT. Highly expanded clones were defined as clonotypes with a frequency above 0.1%. Shannon entropy was used to measure repertoire diversity, and the Gini coefficient was used to measure V-J evenness. Public clonotypes were defined as clonotypes shared by more than one individual. TCRdb took the public reads, trimmed them with fastp at Q25, ran MiXCR for clone calling and kept in-frame beta chains. Rows are combined by CDR3 protein, so each entry shows the most common genes and DNA. Here the V and J calls rest on TCRdb's processing, not on the authors' analysis. Counted in this sample were 550,000 to 600,000 distinct CDR3 sequences; about 16% of them appeared once. About 11% of the sample lies in the top ten.

This sample also belongs to another study, concerning T cells in Graves' hyperthyroidism and ophthalmopathy. As the second study states: Stable Graves' hyperthyroidism was defined as no progression to ophthalmopathy during 18 months of follow-up. Hyperthyroidism patients were newly diagnosed, had a disease duration of under 2 months, and were aged 18 to 65 years. The study excluded patients with uncontrolled infections, other autoimmune diseases, pregnancy or lactation. Diagnoses were based on clinical symptoms, serum thyroxine and TRAb, thyroid ultrasound and orbital computed tomography. A first-round RT-PCR of the TCR CDR3 used the HTBI primer set with the Qiagen OneStep RT-PCR kit. Most expanded thyroid clonotypes (frequency above 0.001) were also found in blood, which suggests that blood repertoires may mirror thyroid immune responses. Ophthalmopathy was separated from stable hyperthyroidism by a 13 V-J signature model, with 85% to 90% sensitivity and about 81% specificity obtained in cross-validation and 80%/75% obtained in testing. In validation, progression to ophthalmopathy was predicted by the model with about 70% sensitivity and roughly 76% specificity, a median of approximately 6.5 months before onset. TCR V-J signatures able to tell the groups apart were searched for in a discovery cohort of 90 to 100 patients, of whom under 45 had Graves' ophthalmopathy and roughly 57 had stable Graves' hyperthyroidism. Prospective prediction of ophthalmopathy was tested in an independent validation cohort of 18 to 20 hyperthyroidism patients and 17 patients who later progressed to ophthalmopathy. The 75 to 100 discovery patients were divided at random into training and test sets in a 7:3 ratio. In addition, the study compared T-cell repertoires in thyroid tissue and in blood from a handful of Graves' hyperthyroidism patients. Following sampling, methimazole starting at 30 mg daily was given to hyperthyroidism patients, and high-dose intravenous methylprednisolone was given to ophthalmopathy patients. Libraries were constructed in a second round of multiplex PCR, after which size selection and purification were carried out. Sequencing of the libraries was done on an Illumina HiSeq2000 using paired-end 100 bp reads. SOAPnuke was used to process the raw data, removing reads that contained adapters or uncalled bases, had a mean Phred below 15, or lacked an exact match to the constant primer or identifier. COPE v1.2.5 was used to merge high-quality paired reads, and clonotypes were defined as unique nucleotide sequences. Clonotypes were aligned to IMGT TRBV, TRBD and TRBJ reference segments using MiTCR v1.1. Only V-J combinations with frequency above 0.0001, covering 99% to 99.2% of repertoires, were analysed. The TCS score was defined as F50 (clonal expansion) divided by E x V (chaos), with BLOSUM62-based TCRdist calculated between CDR3 peptides within each V-J. Welch's t-statistics and random forest reduced roughly 540 V-J features to under 15, which were used in a naive Bayes classifier (R e1071). Sample size was not statistically predetermined, and blinding of investigators to group allocation was not performed. TCR Vbeta CDR3 sequencing of some 140 peripheral blood samples (more than 40 ophthalmopathy, around 80 hyperthyroidism and approximately 17 progressor patients) is reported in the paper.

The sample here was peripheral blood mononuclear cells (PBMCs), taken at new diagnosis, from a patient treated with antithyroid drugs. The clonotype was recovered from a man between 18 and 35 years old with Graves disease. Donor details come from another sample of the same person, matched by shared clones. The V and J segments used are TRBV3-1 and TRBJ2-5, with the D gene too uncertain to name. CDR3 loop: CASSQDIALGTQYF. The sequenced DNA is TGTGCCAGCAGCCAAGATATCGCCCTTGGGACCCAGTACTTC.